A single sample gave rise to the 31 T cell receptor beta chains below, sequenced in a study of cytomegalovirus exposure and HLA in healthy donors. Both 60 Vbeta primers and 13 Jbeta primers went into the PCR. TCRdb keeps only in-frame clones here, not all; method: immunoSEQ multiplex PCR. Found here are about 120,000 clones, 77% of them singletons; the top ten hold roughly 11%. Source material: PBMCs. The receptors here all came from a man aged 40-50 years in good health and CMV-seropositive.

The chain is built from TRBV5-1 and TRBJ2-1, with a possible D match to TRBD1 (5 bases). Germline V gene lookup returns CDR1 SGHRS and CDR2 YFSETQ. The CDR3 extends over 15 amino acids. The V gene lost 0 bases and the J gene lost 6 bases, with 13 bases spanning the gap. The CDR3 protein is CASSLERQLFNEQFF. The CDR3 DNA is TGCGCCAGCAGCTTGGAGCGACAGCTTTTCAATGAGCAGTTCTTC.

The V and J genes are TRBV14 and TRBJ2-2; 7 nucleotides align to TRBD1. Germline V gene sequence: CDR1 SGHDN, CDR2 FVKESK. This CDR3 comprises 17 residues. V lost 4 bases and J lost 7; bases outside the gene matches: 15. The CDR3 protein is CASSPDRERRRIGELFF. DNA for the CDR3: TGTGCCAGCAGCCCCGACAGGGAGAGACGACGTATCGGGGAGCTGTTTTTT.

This sequence joins TRBV15 and TRBJ2-7; a possible D gene is TRBD2 (5 bases). The germline V gene has CDR1 LNHNV and CDR2 YYDKDF (reference sequence). The V and J ends lost 1 base and 1 base respectively, with 5 bases between them. The CDR3 totals 13 residues. The CDR3 here is CATSRGESYEQYF. CDR3 sequence (DNA): TGTGCCACCAGCAGAGGGGAGTCCTACGAGCAGTACTTC. Full variable domain (missing parts from reference TRBV15 and TRBJ2-7): DAMVIQNPRYQVTQFGKPVTLSCSQTLNHNVMYWYQQKSSQAPKLLFHYYDKDFNNEADTPDNFQSRRPNTSFCFLDIRSPGLGDTAMYLCATSRGESYEQYFGPGTRLTVT.

The rearrangement joins TRBV5-6 to TRBJ1-6, with D hard to call. The CDR3 extends over 12 amino acids. From germline, CDR1 is SGHDT and CDR2 YYEEEE. V was shortened by 4 bases and J by 9 bases, with 8 bases between the two germline ends. CDR3: CASSVGGSPLHF. The CDR3 nucleotides are TGTGCCAGCAGCGTCGGTGGTTCACCCCTCCACTTT.

The chain carries TRBV13 and TRBJ2-7; TRBD1 is a possible D gene (5 bases). The CDR3 is 13 residues long. V lost 4 bases and J 6 bases, leaving 13 bases between the germline ends. CDR1 and CDR2 (germline): PRHDT, FYEKMQ (reference sequence). The CDR3 region has the DNA TGTGCCAGCAGCTCCCCGTCAGGGTTCGAGCAGTACTTC. This translates into CASSSPSGFEQYF.

The chain is built from TRBV7-2 and TRBJ2-1; 7 bases fit TRBD2. Germline CDR1 is SGHTA and CDR2 is FQGNSA. CDR3 length: 15 amino acids. The trim removed 5 bases at V and 2 bases at J, leaving 6 bases unmatched. CDR3 residues: CASSQSGRAYNEQFF. In DNA, the CDR3 is TGTGCCAGCAGCCAGTCAGGGAGGGCCTACAATGAGCAGTTCTTC.

The chain joins TRBV9 to TRBJ2-5; 10 nucleotides align to TRBD1. The DNA end is more similar to TRBJ2-7, so the J call may be wrong. Germline lookup yields CDR1 SGDLS and CDR2 YYNGEE. CDR3 length: 15 amino acids. The CDR3 here is CASSFSTGGGYEQYF. CDR3 nucleotide sequence: TGTGCCAGCAGCTTCTCGACAGGGGGCGGGTACGAGCAGTACTTC.

The chain combines TRBV2 with TRBJ2-1; 12 bases are shared with TRBD2. Germline values: CDR1 SNHLY, CDR2 FYNNEI. The V gene end was trimmed by 8 bases and the J gene end by 7 bases; junction bases not matched to a gene: 12. This CDR3 is built from 16 residues. This CDR3 is CASSRMGTSGGNEQFF. CDR3 sequence (DNA): TGTGCCAGCTCCCGAATGGGTACTAGCGGGGGGAATGAGCAGTTCTTC.

This clone was picked up one time. The chain uses TRBV14 and TRBJ2-7; 9 bases agree with TRBD1. CDR3 length: 14 residues. Trimming at V came to 4 bases and at J to 3 bases, leaving 4 bases not matched to a gene. Germline assignment: CDR1 SGHDN and CDR2 FVKESK. DNA for the CDR3: TGTGCCAGCAGCCGACAGGGGGTGTTCTACGAGCAGTACTTC. Translated, it gives CASSRQGVFYEQYF.

V and J are TRBV18 and TRBJ1-5; D ambiguous. The CDR3 consists of 14 residues. V lost 6 bases and J 2 bases, leaving 11 bases between the germline ends. Germline CDR1 and CDR2: KGHSH and LQKENI. CDR3 sequence (DNA): TGTGCCAGCTCGGGCAGGTCTCGCAATCAGCCCCAGCATTTT. Its protein product is CASSGRSRNQPQHF.

The J gene is TRBJ1-2, the V gene TRBV2, with D tentatively TRBD1 (6 bases). Germline V lookup: CDR1 SNHLY, CDR2 FYNNEI. V was clipped by 6 bases and J by 5 bases, with 19 bases between them. CDR3 length: 15 residues. CDR3 region: CASRDRGAQGYGYTF. The DNA of the CDR3 is TGTGCCAGCAGGGACCGGGGGGCGCAGGGGTATGGCTACACCTTC.

This chain uses TRBV7-8 with TRBJ1-5; D gene uncertain. V was cut by 0 bases and J by 3 bases, with 9 bases left in between. The germline V gene encodes CDR1 SGHVS and CDR2 FQNEAQ. The CDR3 is made up of 15 amino acids. In nucleotides, the CDR3 is TGTGCCAGCAGCTTAGCGGGAGGCCCCAATCAGCCCCAGCATTTT. Amino acid sequence: CASSLAGGPNQPQHF.

The chain couples TRBV18 to TRBJ1-1; 7 bases map to TRBD1. Germline values: CDR1 KGHSH, CDR2 LQKENI. Losses at the gene ends were 4 bases for V and 7 bases for J; bases not matched to a gene: 6. The CDR3 consists of 13 residues. DNA for the CDR3: TGTGCCAGCTCACTGACAGGGATGAGTGAAGCTTTCTTT. Translation: CASSLTGMSEAFF.

The genes are TRBV28 and TRBJ1-1; 8 nucleotides line up with TRBD1. The V segment lost 6 bases and the J segment 7 bases; nucleotides outside the gene matches: 10. CDR1 is MDHEN, CDR2 SYDVKM, per germline. The CDR3 runs to 14 residues. The CDR3 bases are TGTGCCAGCAGGGGTGACAGGGGTGCTGGTGAAGCTTTCTTT. Its translation: CASRGDRGAGEAFF.

A remark on this clone: This likely stems from a read error, as it lies one base from a far larger clone. Other DNA sequences from this sample encode an identical CDR3 as well. The chain employs TRBV7-9 and TRBJ2-2; no reliable D call. Germline V CDR1 and CDR2: SEHNR, FQNEAQ (reference sequence). The CDR3 spans 14 residues. Trimming stripped 5 bases from V and 6 bases from J, with 13 bases between. The CDR3 DNA is TGTGCCAGCAGCCGATTAGCCAGATCCGGGGAGCTGTTTTTT. Translating it yields CASSRLARSGELFF.

This clone was recorded a few times. V is TRBV27 and J is TRBJ2-4; D is possibly TRBD2 (7 bases). Deletions cut 6 bases from V and 5 bases from J, with 14 bases between. This CDR3 comprises 14 residues. Looked up from germline, CDR1 is MNHEY and CDR2 is SMNVEV (reference sequence). CDR3 protein: CASSWGGGENIQYF. CDR3 sequence (DNA): TGTGCCAGCAGCTGGGGGGGCGGGGAAAACATTCAGTACTTC.

In this sample, this clone turned up once. The V gene is TRBV4-2, the J gene TRBJ1-5, with a tentative D call TRBD1 (5 bases). Trimming left V 1 base short and J 5 bases short, with 12 bases between. The CDR3 length is 15 residues. From germline, CDR1 is LGHNA and CDR2 YNFKEQ. CDR3 protein: CASSQAQGGDQPQHF. CDR3 DNA sequence: TGTGCCAGCAGCCAAGCCCAGGGAGGCGATCAGCCCCAGCATTTT.

The gene calls are TRBV5-8 and TRBJ1-2; no reliable D call. V lost 5 bases and J 3 bases, leaving 14 bases between the germline ends. The CDR3 is made up of 14 amino acids. Germline V lookup: CDR1 SGHTS, CDR2 YDEGEE. The CDR3 region has the DNA TGTGCCAGCAGACCCCGGGGAGTTGACTATGGCTACACCTTC. It is translated as CASRPRGVDYGYTF.

This chain's CDR3 is CASSYLPSSYEQYF. CDR3 sequence (DNA): TGTGCCAGCAGTTACTTGCCCAGCTCCTACGAGCAGTACTTC. V and J are TRBV6-5 and TRBJ2-7, with D unresolved. This CDR3 is built from 14 residues. Per the germline V gene, CDR1 is MNHEY and CDR2 is SVGAGI. V gave up 1 base and J gave up 0 bases, with 7 bases separating them.

V and J are TRBV6-5 and TRBJ1-5; possibly TRBD1 for D (6 bases). V lost 5 bases, J lost 5 bases, and 16 bases lay in between. The CDR3 extends over 15 amino acids. Per germline, CDR1 MNHEY and CDR2 SVGAGI. CDR3 coding DNA: TGTGCCAGCAGTAAGGCCCGACAGGTTGATCAGCCCCAGCATTTT. It specifies CASSKARQVDQPQHF.

V is TRBV23-1 and J is TRBJ2-5; weak D call: TRBD1 (5 bases). The closer fit of TRBJ2-7 to the DNA end suggests the J call may be wrong. TRBV23-1 is noted as an ORF with a role that remains uncertain. This CDR3 has 19 amino acids. For the CDR3, the DNA is TGCGCCAGCAGTCACAACAGGTCCGACCAGACGTGGGCACGCTACGAGCAGTACTTC. Translated: CASSHNRSDQTWARYEQYF.

This rearrangement joins TRBV29-1 to TRBJ2-1, with D possibly TRBD2 on 6 matching bases. Germline V gene sequence: CDR1 SQVTM, CDR2 ANQGSEA. This CDR3 comprises 15 residues. Trimming left V 5 bases short and J 10 bases short, with 24 bases between. The chain's CDR3 is CSVRRVSGTAGEQFF. The DNA for the CDR3 is TGCAGCGTTCGGAGGGTGAGTGGTACAGCGGGCGAGCAGTTCTTC.

The chain uses TRBV6-5 and TRBJ2-5, with 8 bases that match TRBD1. The trim removed 2 bases at V and 4 bases at J, leaving 6 bases unmatched. The CDR3 is 15 residues long. Germline values: CDR1 MNHEY, CDR2 SVGAGI. The chain's CDR3 is CASSYAGQGGETQYF. For the CDR3, the DNA is TGTGCCAGCAGTTACGCCGGACAGGGAGGAGAGACCCAGTACTTC.

The CDR3 is CASSHQRLALNTGELFF. The CDR3 coding sequence is TGCGCCAGCAGCCACCAGAGACTAGCGCTAAACACCGGGGAGCTGTTTTTT. This chain joins TRBV4-3 and TRBJ2-2, with 8 bases aligning to TRBD2. The ends lost 3 bases at V and 2 bases at J; junction bases unmatched: 8. The germline V gene encodes CDR1 LGHNA and CDR2 YSLEER. CDR3 length: 17 residues.

J is TRBJ2-5 and V is TRBV4-1; possibly TRBD1 for D (5 bases). V gave up 2 bases and J gave up 2 bases, with 6 bases separating them. The germline V gene encodes CDR1 MGHRA and CDR2 YSYEKL. The CDR3 is 13 amino acids. The CDR3 nucleotides read TGCGCCAGCAGCCAAAGGGGACAAGAGACCCAGTACTTC. It encodes CASSQRGQETQYF.

The V and J genes are TRBV6-5 and TRBJ2-4; the match to TRBD1 covers 7 bases. V lost 5 bases, J lost 0 bases, and 4 bases stayed unmatched. CDR3 length: 15 amino acids. The germline CDR1 and CDR2 sequences are MNHEY and SVGAGI. This chain's CDR3 is CASSTGVVAKNIQYF. The CDR3 DNA follows: TGTGCCAGCAGTACAGGGGTCGTAGCCAAAAACATTCAGTACTTC.

The chain uses TRBV27 and TRBJ2-5, with TRBD2 matching over 9 bases. The CDR3 is 16 amino acids. The V gene's germline CDR1 is MNHEY and CDR2 SMNVEV (reference sequence). The ends lost 5 bases at V and 0 bases at J; junction bases unmatched: 7. For the CDR3, the DNA is TGTGCCAGCAGTCCGATAGCGGGGGTCCACCAAGAGACCCAGTACTTC. It specifies CASSPIAGVHQETQYF.

The genes are TRBV30 and TRBJ1-1; D is unresolved. The length of the CDR3 is 13 residues. The V gene's germline CDR1 is GTSNPN and CDR2 SVGIG (reference sequence). V was cut by 0 bases and J by 3 bases, with 8 bases left in between. The CDR3 DNA reads as TGTGCCTGGAGTGTACCCGGGGACACTGAAGCTTTCTTT. Protein: CAWSVPGDTEAFF. Full variable domain (remainder filled in from reference TRBV30 and TRBJ1-1): SQTIHQWPATLVQPVGSPLSLECTVEGTSNPNLYWYRQAAGRGLQLLFYSVGIGQISSEVPQNLSASRPQDRQFILSSKKLLLSDSGFYLCAWSVPGDTEAFFGQGTRLTVV.

The rearrangement joins TRBV6-5 to TRBJ2-1; 8 nucleotides agree with TRBD1. The V segment lost 5 bases and the J segment 9 bases; nucleotides outside the gene matches: 12. Germline V lookup: CDR1 MNHEY, CDR2 SVGAGI. The CDR3 spans 15 residues. This CDR3 is CASSGTGPPIGEQFF. The CDR3 nucleotides are TGTGCCAGCAGTGGGACAGGTCCCCCGATTGGTGAGCAGTTCTTC.

The chain links TRBV7-9 to TRBJ2-5; D possibly corresponds to TRBD1 (6 bases). Germline CDR1 is SEHNR and CDR2 is FQNEAQ (reference sequence). Deletions cut 10 bases from V and 0 bases from J, with 12 bases between. This CDR3 has 13 amino acids. CDR3: CAISGVYQETQYF. CDR3 nucleotides: TGTGCCATTTCAGGGGTCTACCAAGAGACCCAGTACTTC.

This clone was seen more than once but under ten times. The chain couples TRBV28 to TRBJ1-1, with 9 bases lining up with TRBD1. Trimming removed 4 bases from V and 4 bases from J; junction bases left unmatched: 7. In germline, CDR1 is MDHEN, CDR2 SYDVKM. This CDR3 contains 15 residues. DNA of the CDR3: TGTGCCAGCAGTTACAGGGGGCGAAAGGGCACTGAAGCTTTCTTT. Its translation: CASSYRGRKGTEAFF.